The 28 T cell receptor beta chains in this list originate from one sample, sequenced in a study of T cells in Graves' hyperthyroidism and ophthalmopathy. TCR beta CDR3 regions were amplified from RNA. Using the HTBI primer set, a first-round RT-PCR was run on the TCR CDR3. MiXCR, applied by TCRdb to the multiplex PCR reads, yields one record per CDR3 protein. The table has 650,000 to 700,000 distinct CDR3 sequences, roughly 17% seen once. The sequenced sample consisted of blood. These TCRs come from a man aged 50-59 years with Graves' hyperthyroidism.

This clonotype was recorded only once. This rearrangement joins TRBV7-9 to TRBJ2-1; no definite D call. This CDR3 comprises 14 residues. CDR1 and CDR2 from the germline V gene are SEHNR and FQNEAQ (reference sequence). The V and J ends lost 3 bases and 4 bases respectively, with 10 bases between them. The CDR3 protein is CASSFMERYNEQFF. As DNA, the CDR3 is TGTGCCAGCAGCTTTATGGAGAGGTACAATGAGCAGTTCTTC. Drawing the rest from reference TRBV7-9 and TRBJ2-1, the complete variable domain is DTGVSQNPRHKITKRGQNVTFRCDPISEHNRLYWYRQTLGQGPEFLTYFQNEAQLEKSRLLSDRFSAERPKGSFSTLEIQRTEQGDSAMYLCASSFMERYNEQFFGPGTRLTVL.

This clonotype was observed many times. CDR3 DNA: TGTGCCAGCAGTCCACCTCCGGGACAGAGCTCCTACGAGCAGTACTTC. Residues: CASSPPPGQSSYEQYF. V and J are TRBV28 and TRBJ2-7, with 7 bases aligning to TRBD1. CDR1 and CDR2 (germline): MDHEN, SYDVKM. The J segment lost 0 bases and the V segment lost 5 bases, leaving 10 bases of the junction unmatched. This CDR3 has 16 residues.

This clonotype came up many times. The chain couples TRBV28 to TRBJ2-1; D is unclear. V lost 7 bases and J lost 4, with 11 bases in between. CDR1 MDHEN and CDR2 SYDVKM come from the germline V gene. The length of the CDR3 is 13 residues. In nucleotides, the CDR3 is TGTGCCAGCACCAGGACGAGTTACAATGAGCAGTTCTTC. Its translation: CASTRTSYNEQFF.

This clonotype was found many times. J is TRBJ2-3 and V is TRBV5-1; weak D call: TRBD2 (6 bases). The CDR3 runs to 14 residues. Germline values: CDR1 SGHRS, CDR2 YFSETQ. The V gene lost 4 bases and the J gene lost 3 bases, with 12 bases spanning the gap. The CDR3: CASSPRLGTDTQYF. The CDR3 DNA reads TGCGCCAGCAGCCCGCGACTAGGAACAGATACGCAGTATTTT.

The table lists this clonotype with a few counts. CDR3 protein: CAWSTSGLLETQYF. In nucleotides, the CDR3 is TGTGCCTGGAGTACTAGCGGGCTCTTGGAGACCCAGTACTTC. The gene calls are TRBV30 and TRBJ2-5; 9 bases line up with TRBD2. Germline CDR1 and CDR2: GTSNPN and SVGIG (reference sequence). This CDR3 spans 14 amino acids. Trimming removed 2 bases from V and 5 bases from J; junction bases left unmatched: 6.

The chain has TRBV19 and TRBJ1-2; D is ambiguous. The CDR3 loop spans 15 amino acids. V dropped 9 bases and J dropped 6 bases, with 23 bases sitting between them. Germline CDR1 is LNHDA and CDR2 is SQIVND (reference sequence). The CDR3 is CASAYVQRASHGYTF. The CDR3 DNA follows: TGTGCCAGCGCATATGTTCAGAGAGCCTCCCATGGCTACACCTTC.

This clonotype was found a few times. The V and J genes are TRBV30 and TRBJ1-5; weak D call: TRBD1 (6 bases). The CDR3 runs to 13 residues. Germline V gene data show CDR1 as GTSNPN and CDR2 as SVGIG (reference sequence). V dropped 2 bases and J dropped 6 bases, with 11 bases sitting between them. CDR3 sequence (DNA): TGTGCCTGGAGTCGGGACAACGGTCAGCCCCAGCATTTT. Translating gives CAWSRDNGQPQHF. The entire variable domain, with the rest obtained from reference TRBV30 and TRBJ1-5, is as follows: SQTIHQWPATLVQPVGSPLSLECTVEGTSNPNLYWYRQAAGRGLQLLFYSVGIGQISSEVPQNLSASRPQDRQFILSSKKLLLSDSGFYLCAWSRDNGQPQHFGDGTRLSIL.

This clonotype was seen many times. The chain couples TRBV6-1 to TRBJ2-1; D ambiguous. V was cut by 7 bases and J by 7 bases, with 17 bases left in between. Looked up from germline, CDR1 is MNHNS and CDR2 is SASEGT. CDR3 length: 14 residues. The CDR3 coding sequence is TGTGCCAGCATCTTTACGCCCCCTGGGAATGAGCAGTTCTTC. It is translated as CASIFTPPGNEQFF.

Remarks on this clonotype: A read error may be the cause here, since a much bigger clone is one base away. CDR3 amino acids: CTSSFGTIYNSPLHF. The DNA for the CDR3 is TGTACCAGCAGTTTCGGTACAATCTATAATTCACCCCTCCACTTT. This chain uses TRBV28 with TRBJ1-6; the D is unclear. In germline, CDR1 is MDHEN, CDR2 SYDVKM. The CDR3 totals 15 residues.

The chain joins TRBV25-1 to TRBJ1-4; D is possibly TRBD1 (5 bases). Germline V lookup: CDR1 MGHDK, CDR2 SYGVNS. This CDR3 contains 15 residues. V lost 1 base and J 4 bases, leaving 10 bases between the germline ends. The CDR3 DNA is TGTGCCAGCAGTGAATCAGGGCGGTTTAATGAAAAACTGTTTTTT. It translates to CASSESGRFNEKLFF.

The rearrangement uses TRBV10-3 and TRBJ2-7; a weak D match, TRBD1 (6 bases). This CDR3 is built from 17 residues. Trimming took 5 bases from V and 2 from J, leaving 22 bases between them. CDR1 is ENHRY, CDR2 SYGVKD, per germline. CDR3 coding DNA: TGTGCCATCAGTTCAATCATACAGGGTGTCGGAACCTACGAGCAGTACTTC. This gives the protein CAISSIIQGVGTYEQYF.

This clonotype was observed at least ten times. The chain is built from TRBV7-9 and TRBJ2-7, with TRBD2 matching 14 bases. This CDR3 is built from 16 residues. The trim removed 5 bases at V and 0 bases at J, leaving 3 bases unmatched. CDR1 and CDR2 (germline): SEHNR, FQNEAQ (reference sequence). The CDR3 reads CASSAGTSGSSYEQYF. CDR3 DNA: TGTGCCAGCAGCGCCGGGACTAGCGGGAGCTCCTACGAGCAGTACTTC.

In this sample, this clonotype turned up many times. The chain links TRBV28 to TRBJ1-4; D is unresolved. The CDR3 has 13 residues. Trimming removed 8 bases from V and 0 bases from J, with 7 bases in between. CDR1 and CDR2 (germline): MDHEN, SYDVKM. CDR3 nucleotide sequence: TGTGCCAGCCGCACAGCAACTAATGAAAAACTGTTTTTT. This gives the protein CASRTATNEKLFF.

This clonotype was detected a few times. The chain combines TRBV9 with TRBJ2-1, with D possibly TRBD2 on 6 matching bases. The length of the CDR3 is 13 residues. V lost 1 base to trimming and J lost 9 bases, with 11 bases between them. Germline assignment: CDR1 SGDLS and CDR2 YYNGEE. CDR3 coding DNA: TGTGCCAGCAGCGTAACTAGCTCGACTGAGCAGTTCTTC. Translated, it gives CASSVTSSTEQFF.

This clonotype came up many times. The chain is built from TRBV18 and TRBJ1-1; D gene uncertain. This CDR3 region has 14 residues. The ends were cut back, 0 bases at V and 0 bases at J, with 5 bases in the middle. Germline V gives CDR1 KGHSH, CDR2 LQKENI. The CDR3 DNA sequence: TGTGCCAGCTCACCACCAGGATTGAACACTGAAGCTTTCTTT. Residues: CASSPPGLNTEAFF.

This chain uses TRBV5-1 with TRBJ2-3, with TRBD2 matching over 8 bases. Germline-derived CDR1 and CDR2 are SGHRS and YFSETQ. J lost 4 bases, V lost 0 bases, and 10 bases had no gene match. CDR3 length: 17 residues. As DNA, the CDR3 is TGCGCCAGCAGCTTGGGACTAGCGCCGCCGGGAGCAGATACGCAGTATTTT. The encoded protein is CASSLGLAPPGADTQYF.

The rearrangement uses TRBV30 and TRBJ2-7; D is ambiguous. CDR1 and CDR2 (germline): GTSNPN, SVGIG (reference sequence). The CDR3 consists of 12 residues. V was cut by 2 bases and J by 4 bases, with 9 bases left in between. Written as DNA, the CDR3 is TGTGCCTGGAGTCCAGGTTTATACGAGCAGTACTTC. It yields the protein CAWSPGLYEQYF.

This clonotype has ten or more counts. This chain joins TRBV12-3 or TRBV12-4 and TRBJ2-1, with TRBD2 matching 12 bases. The CDR3 contains 14 residues. V gave up 3 bases and J gave up 9 bases; unmatched junction bases: 3. The CDR3: CASSLTSGSSEQFF. The CDR3 region has the DNA TGTGCCAGCAGTTTGACTAGCGGGAGTAGTGAGCAGTTCTTC.

This clonotype occurred many times. The V and J genes are TRBV2 and TRBJ2-7; D might be TRBD2 (6 bases). The germline V gene has CDR1 SNHLY and CDR2 FYNNEI. The V and J ends lost 6 bases and 4 bases respectively, with 19 bases between them. This CDR3 has 15 amino acids. CDR3 in amino acids: CASRGGTAVRYEQYF. Written as DNA, the CDR3 is TGTGCCAGCAGGGGGGGAACGGCAGTTAGATACGAGCAGTACTTC.

Turning to this clonotype: With a much larger clone just one base away, this may be a read error. This chain joins TRBV11-2 and TRBJ2-2; no definite D call. The germline V and J ends were trimmed by 8 bases and 7 bases, with 14 bases remaining between them. This CDR3 region has 13 residues. The germline V gene has CDR1 SGHAT and CDR2 FQNNGV. CDR3 loop: CASGSRGIGELFF. Written as DNA, the CDR3 is TGTGCCAGCGGATCCCGTGGCATCGGGGAGCTGTTTTTT.

This clonotype has only a few counts. J is TRBJ2-3 and V is TRBV19; D possibly uses TRBD1 or TRBD2 (5 bases each). The V gene lost 10 bases and the J gene lost 2 bases, with 13 bases spanning the gap. The CDR3 runs 13 residues. Germline V lookup: CDR1 LNHDA, CDR2 SQIVND (reference sequence). In nucleotides, the CDR3 is TGTGCCACCAGTGGGGGTAACACAGATACGCAGTATTTT. This sequence encodes CATSGGNTDTQYF.

The rearrangement joins TRBV7-2 to TRBJ2-5; the match to TRBD1 covers 7 bases. The CDR3 contains 14 residues. V lost 5 bases and J lost 4; bases outside the gene matches: 7. CDR1 and CDR2 (germline): SGHTA, FQGNSA. The DNA for the CDR3 is TGTGCCAGCAGCAAACAGGGGCATTTAGAGACCCAGTACTTC. It yields the protein CASSKQGHLETQYF.

This clonotype was counted between two and nine times. The V gene is TRBV4-3, the J gene TRBJ2-1; TRBD2 is a possible D gene (5 bases). V lost 0 bases to trimming and J lost 2 bases, with 11 bases between them. CDR1 and CDR2 from the germline V gene are LGHNA and YSLEER. The CDR3 is made up of 16 amino acids. The DNA for the CDR3 is TGCGCCAGCAGCCAAGAAGTGGGAGTGACCTACAATGAGCAGTTCTTC. It yields the protein CASSQEVGVTYNEQFF.

This clonotype was picked up many times. The chain recombines TRBV12-3 or TRBV12-4 with TRBJ2-3; 10 bases fit TRBD2. The CDR3 has 16 residues. V shed 3 bases and J 1 base; nucleotides not matched to a gene: 4. The CDR3 is CASSFGTSVRTDTQYF. CDR3 nucleotide sequence: TGTGCCAGCAGTTTCGGGACTAGCGTCCGCACAGATACGCAGTATTTT.

A few counts support this clonotype. The CDR3 loop is CSVEGDDLSYNEQFF. The CDR3 DNA sequence: TGCAGCGTTGAAGGGGACGACCTTTCCTACAATGAGCAGTTCTTC. The chain carries TRBV29-1 and TRBJ2-1; D is possibly TRBD1 or TRBD2 (5 bases each). Germline V gives CDR1 SQVTM, CDR2 ANQGSEA. The V gene lost 1 base and the J gene lost 1 base, with 11 bases spanning the gap. This CDR3 has 15 amino acids.

Many counts were recorded for this clonotype. V and J are TRBV7-8 and TRBJ2-3; weak D call: TRBD2 (5 bases). Trimming left V 1 base short and J 6 bases short, with 8 bases between. Germline V gene data show CDR1 as SGHVS and CDR2 as FQNEAQ. The CDR3 contains 13 residues. CDR3 in DNA: TGTGCCAGCAGCTTAGATAGAGGGGATACGCAGTATTTT. Protein sequence: CASSLDRGDTQYF. Drawing the rest from reference TRBV7-8 and TRBJ2-3, the complete variable domain is GAGVSQSPRYKVAKRGQDVALRCDPISGHVSLFWYQQALGQGPEFLTYFQNEAQLDKSGLPSDRFFAERPEGSVSTLKIQRTQQEDSAVYLCASSLDRGDTQYFGPGTRLTVL.

V gene TRBV18 combines with J gene TRBJ1-4; TRBD1 might be the D (5 bases). CDR1 is KGHSH, CDR2 LQKENI, per germline. With 2 bases removed from V and 5 bases from J, the gap between germline ends came to 12 bases. This CDR3 has 15 residues. CDR3 sequence reads: CASSPSGARNEKLFF. The CDR3 bases are TGTGCCAGCTCACCAAGCGGGGCGCGGAATGAAAAACTGTTTTTT.

The CDR3 DNA follows: TGTGCCACCAGCAGAGTGGACTACATGAACACCGGGGAGCTGTTTTTT. Amino acid sequence: CATSRVDYMNTGELFF. The V gene is TRBV15, the J gene TRBJ2-2, with TRBD2 as a possible D gene (6 bases). This CDR3 comprises 16 residues. V shed 1 base and J shed 1 base, with 10 bases lying between them. CDR1 is LNHNV and CDR2 is YYDKDF in the germline V gene (reference sequence).